The 9 T cell receptor beta chains below all came from one sample that was sequenced in a study of Ad26.COV2.S vaccination and SARS-CoV-2 variants. TCRdb's table, derived via immunoSEQ multiplex PCR, lists solely in-frame clones and lacks some. The repertoire includes fewer than 800,000 clones, 89% of them detected once, and approximately 1.5% sits in the top ten. Noted treatment: about 20 received Ad26.COV2.S at low or high dose, single or two shots; about 5 received placebo; per-sample allocation not given. Day 63 following the first vaccine or placebo injection was when the samples were taken. The sequenced sample was peripheral blood, obtained in a trial of Ad26.COV2.S vaccine versus placebo. The receptors shown here come from a person aged 18-65 years who received the Ad26.COV2.S COVID-19 vaccine or a placebo.

This chain links TRBV6-5 with TRBJ2-1, with D possibly matching TRBD1 (6 bases). Per the germline V gene, CDR1 is MNHEY and CDR2 is SVGAGI. V lost 10 bases and J 5 bases, leaving 12 bases between the germline ends. The CDR3 consists of 12 residues. The DNA of the CDR3 is TGTGCCATCAAGGGGGTCGACAATGAGCAGTTCTTC. Amino acid sequence: CAIKGVDNEQFF.

This clone occurred once. This chain connects TRBV11-2 to TRBJ1-4, with no clear D. This CDR3 has 14 residues. V was cut by 5 bases and J by 1 base, with 8 bases left in between. Germline values: CDR1 SGHAT, CDR2 FQNNGV. The CDR3 reads CASSKGITNEKLFF. As DNA, the CDR3 is TGTGCCAGCAGCAAAGGGATAACTAATGAAAAACTGTTTTTT.

The chain is built from TRBV11-3 and TRBJ2-1; 14 bases are a match to TRBD2. V was pared by 2 bases and J by 14 bases, with 5 bases of the junction left unmatched. The CDR3 spans 14 residues. Looked up from germline, CDR1 is SGHNT and CDR2 is YENEEA. The CDR3 loop is CASSLTGLAGDKFF. The CDR3 region has the DNA TGTGCCAGCAGCTTAACGGGACTAGCGGGAGATAAGTTCTTC.

The chain has TRBV16 and TRBJ1-6, with D hard to call. The ends were cut back, 2 bases at V and 13 bases at J, with 9 bases in the middle. CDR1 is KGHSY and CDR2 is FQNENV in the germline V gene. The CDR3 is 12 amino acids. As DNA, the CDR3 is TGTGCCAGCAGCCAAATCCAAGCTCCCCTCCACTTT. Translating gives CASSQIQAPLHF.

The chain couples TRBV4-1 to TRBJ1-2, with TRBD1 matching over 8 bases. The CDR3 runs to 16 residues. The V segment lost 2 bases and the J segment 4 bases; nucleotides outside the gene matches: 9. Germline V gene lookup returns CDR1 MGHRA and CDR2 YSYEKL. The CDR3: CASSQLMQGAGYGYTF. CDR3 sequence (DNA): TGCGCCAGCAGCCAATTAATGCAGGGGGCCGGCTATGGCTACACCTTC.

This chain connects TRBV5-1 to TRBJ2-1, with TRBD1 matching 8 bases. This CDR3 is 13 amino acids long. Germline V lookup: CDR1 SGHRS, CDR2 YFSETQ. Unmatched junction bases numbered 3, after V lost 2 bases and J lost 8 bases. The CDR3: CASSFPGGDEQFF. CDR3 DNA sequence: TGCGCCAGCAGCTTTCCAGGGGGCGATGAGCAGTTCTTC.

The chain uses TRBV29-1 and TRBJ2-5; TRBD2 matches at 11 bases. CDR3 size: 14 residues. The junction had 5 bases not matched to a gene; V was cut back by 4 bases and J by 4 bases. Germline V lookup: CDR1 SQVTM, CDR2 ANQGSEA. The CDR3 region is CSVGPSGGRETQYF. The CDR3 bases are TGCAGCGTTGGGCCTAGCGGGGGGAGAGAGACCCAGTACTTC.

This clone was counted a single time. The J gene is TRBJ2-3, the V gene TRBV9; 10 bases are a match to TRBD2. V was pared by 4 bases and J by 8 bases, with 10 bases of the junction left unmatched. Germline CDR1 reads SGDLS; CDR2 reads YYNGEE. The CDR3 sequence is 15 residues long. The CDR3, as DNA: TGTGCCAGCAGCCCCGGAGCGGGGGGGCGGCCTACGCAGTATTTT. It yields the protein CASSPGAGGRPTQYF.

This clone was observed a single time. The J gene is TRBJ2-3, the V gene TRBV12-5, with D perhaps given as TRBD1 or TRBD2 (6 bases each). Germline V gives CDR1 LGHNT, CDR2 FRNRAP. V was shortened by 0 bases and J by 3 bases, with 19 bases between the two germline ends. This CDR3 has 18 amino acids. The CDR3 sequence is CASGLVSLGGWLTDTQYF. The CDR3 DNA reads as TGTGCTAGTGGTTTGGTCTCTTTAGGGGGGTGGCTGACAGATACGCAGTATTTT. Full variable domain (missing parts from reference TRBV12-5 and TRBJ2-3): DARVTQTPRHKVTEMGQEVTMRCQPILGHNTVFWYRQTMMQGLELLAYFRNRAPLDDSGMPKDRFSAEMPDATLATLKIQPSEPRDSAVYFCASGLVSLGGWLTDTQYFGPGTRLTVL.